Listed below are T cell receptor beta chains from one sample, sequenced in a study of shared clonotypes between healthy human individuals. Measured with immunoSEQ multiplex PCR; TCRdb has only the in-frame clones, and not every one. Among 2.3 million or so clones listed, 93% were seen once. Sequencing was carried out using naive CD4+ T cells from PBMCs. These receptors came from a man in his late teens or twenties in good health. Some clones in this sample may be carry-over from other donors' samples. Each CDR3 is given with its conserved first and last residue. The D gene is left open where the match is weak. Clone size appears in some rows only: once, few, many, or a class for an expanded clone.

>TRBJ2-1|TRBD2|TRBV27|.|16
TGTGCCAGCAGTTCCTTCCAGGCTAGCGGATACAATGAGCAGTTCTTC
CASSSFQASGYNEQFF
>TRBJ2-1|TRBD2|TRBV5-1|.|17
TGCGCCAGCAGCTCCCAACCGACTAGCGGGAGTCCCCATGAGCAGTTCTTC
CASSSQPTSGSPHEQFF
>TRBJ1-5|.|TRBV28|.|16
TGTGCCAGCAGTTCCCCTGGCTCCCCACGGGGGCAGCCCCAGCATTTT
CASSSPGSPRGQPQHF
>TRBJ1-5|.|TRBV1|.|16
TGCACCAGCAGCCAAGATCCGGGGTGGGCAGATCAGCCCCAGCATTTT
CTSSQDPGWADQPQHF
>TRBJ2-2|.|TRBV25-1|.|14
TGTGCCAGCAGTGAATGGACAGTCACCGGGGAGCTGTTTTTT
CASSEWTVTGELFF
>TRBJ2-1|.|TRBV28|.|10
TGTGCCAGCCTAAAGAATGAGCAGTTCTTC
CASLKNEQFF
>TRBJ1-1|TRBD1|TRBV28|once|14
TGTGCCAGCTACCGTGGTAGGGGGCTCTCTGAAGCTTTCTTT
CASYRGRGLSEAFF
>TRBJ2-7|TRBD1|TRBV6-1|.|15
TGTGCCAGCAGTGGGCGACAGGGGGTATTAAGCGAGCAGTACTTC
CASSGRQGVLSEQYF
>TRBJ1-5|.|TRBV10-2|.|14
TGCGCCAGCAGTGAGAGGGTAGTCAATCAGCCCCAGCATTTT
CASSERVVNQPQHF
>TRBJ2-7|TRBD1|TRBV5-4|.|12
TGTGCCAGCAGCGTGGACAGGACCGAGCAGTACTTC
CASSVDRTEQYF
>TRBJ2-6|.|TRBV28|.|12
TGTGCCACAACAGGGACTTTACCCGTCCTGACTTTC
CATTGTLPVLTF
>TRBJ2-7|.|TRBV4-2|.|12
TGTGCCAGCAGCCAAGTTTTCTACGAGCAGTACTTC
CASSQVFYEQYF
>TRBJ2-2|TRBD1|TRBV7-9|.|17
TGTGCCAGCAGCTTAGCGTTGGAGGCAGGGGGTGCCGGGGAGCTGTTTTTT
CASSLALEAGGAGELFF
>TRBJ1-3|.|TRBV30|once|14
TGTGCCGCCGACGGCGGAAGATCTGGAAACACCATATATTTT
CAADGGRSGNTIYF
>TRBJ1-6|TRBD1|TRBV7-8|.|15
TGTGCCAGCAGCGGAGTTGACAGGGGAAATTCACCCCTCCACTTT
CASSGVDRGNSPLHF
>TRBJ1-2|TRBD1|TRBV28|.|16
TGTGCCAGCAGTTCCGGACAGGGGGGATTTCGCTATGGCTACACCTTC
CASSSGQGGFRYGYTF
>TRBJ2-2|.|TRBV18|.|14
TGTGCCAGCGGACCTGGACTGGTCACCGGGGAGCTGTTTTTT
CASGPGLVTGELFF
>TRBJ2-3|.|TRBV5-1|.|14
TGCGCCAGCAGCTTGGCTGGGGGCACAGATACGCAGTATTTT
CASSLAGGTDTQYF
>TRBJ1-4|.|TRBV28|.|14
TGTGCCAGCAAGATCGGACAGCGGAATGAAAAACTGTTTTTT
CASKIGQRNEKLFF
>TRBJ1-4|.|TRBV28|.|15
TGTGCCAGCAGCTTGACGGACTCCACTAATGAAAAACTGTTTTTT
CASSLTDSTNEKLFF
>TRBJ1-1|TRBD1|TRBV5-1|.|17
TGCGCCAGCAGCTTGGAGGGACAGGGGGCTGGTAACACTGAAGCTTTCTTT
CASSLEGQGAGNTEAFF
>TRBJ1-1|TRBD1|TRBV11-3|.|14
TGTGCCAGCAGCTCACCGACAGGGGCCACTGAAGCTTTCTTT
CASSSPTGATEAFF
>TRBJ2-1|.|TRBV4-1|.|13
TGCGCCAGCAGCCAACTAGGCCCCGTTGTGCAGTTCTTC
CASSQLGPVVQFF
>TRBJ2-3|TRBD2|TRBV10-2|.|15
TGCGCCAGCAGTGCCCAGCGGGGGACCACAGATACGCAGTATTTT
CASSAQRGTTDTQYF
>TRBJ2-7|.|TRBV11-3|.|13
TGTGCCAGCAGCCGGTCGGGAGAAGGGGAGCAGTACTTC
CASSRSGEGEQYF
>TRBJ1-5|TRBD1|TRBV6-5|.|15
TGTGCCAGCAGTTACTCAAGGGGGCAGGGTCAGCCCCAGCATTTT
CASSYSRGQGQPQHF
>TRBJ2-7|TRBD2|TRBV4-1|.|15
TGCGCCAGCAGCCAAGGACTAGCGGGTTTTTACGAGCAGTACTTC
CASSQGLAGFYEQYF
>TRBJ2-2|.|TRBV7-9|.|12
TGTGCCAGCAGCGCGAACACCGGGGAGCTGTTTTTT
CASSANTGELFF
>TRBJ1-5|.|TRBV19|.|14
TGTGCCAGCCAGGCCATTGTTGGAAATCAGCCCCAGCATTTT
CASQAIVGNQPQHF
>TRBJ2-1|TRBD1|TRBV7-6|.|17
TGTGCCAGCAGCTTACCCGACAGGGGGGGCTCCTACAATGAGCAGTTCTTC
CASSLPDRGGSYNEQFF
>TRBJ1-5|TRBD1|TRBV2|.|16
TGTGCCAGCAGCCCAGACAGGGTCTCTAGCAATCAGCCCCAGCATTTT
CASSPDRVSSNQPQHF
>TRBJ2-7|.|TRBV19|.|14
TGTGCCAGTAGGAGGTTCGGTGCGAGCTACGAGCAGTACTTC
CASRRFGASYEQYF
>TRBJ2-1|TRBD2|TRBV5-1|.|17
TGCGCCAGCAGCTTCGGGGGACTAGCTGCATTCTGGAATGAGCAGTTCTTC
CASSFGGLAAFWNEQFF
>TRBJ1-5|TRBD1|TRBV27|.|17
TGTGCCAGCAGTTTATTCGGAGGACAGGGTGGAAATCAGCCCCAGCATTTT
CASSLFGGQGGNQPQHF
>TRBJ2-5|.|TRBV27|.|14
TGTGCCAGCAGCCGCCTCCTAGGGGAAGAGACCCAGTACTTC
CASSRLLGEETQYF
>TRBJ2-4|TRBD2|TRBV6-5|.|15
TGTGCCAGCAGTCCCCGGTTTAGCGGGTACGGGATTCAGTACTTC
CASSPRFSGYGIQYF
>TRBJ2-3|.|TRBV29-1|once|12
TGCAGCGTTGGTGAAGGGTCAGATACGCAGTATTTT
CSVGEGSDTQYF
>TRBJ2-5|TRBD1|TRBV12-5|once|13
TGTGCTAGTGGATCGACAGGGGGAGAGACCCAGTACTTC
CASGSTGGETQYF
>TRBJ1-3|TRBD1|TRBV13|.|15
TGTGCCAGCAGCTCACAGACAGGGGAGGACAACACCATATATTTT
CASSSQTGEDNTIYF
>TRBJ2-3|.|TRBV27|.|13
TGTGCCAGCAGTTTACAGAGCACAGATACGCAGTATTTT
CASSLQSTDTQYF